One and the same sample provided the 26 T cell receptor beta chains below, sequenced in a study of vaccination and CD4 T cells after COVID-19. With the Oncomine TCR Beta short-read assay, DNA from cultured CD4+ T cells was sequenced. Via MiXCR, TCRdb re-called the PCR reads, giving one row per CDR3 protein. This sample has over 12,000 distinct CDR3 sequences, with over 45% found just once. No antigen has been identified for these receptors. Indicated treatment: roughly ten-day PBMC culture with coronavirus spike peptide pools or control peptides (ViraFEST assay). The sample consisted of CD4+ T cells from blood, cultured in vitro. The receptor source for this set is a human donor who had recovered from COVID-19.

The rearrangement joins TRBV7-3 to TRBJ1-1, with D tentatively TRBD1 (5 bases). The CDR3 is 13 amino acids. Trimming took off 1 base at V and 5 bases at J, with 8 bases between the two ends. The germline V gene has CDR1 SGHTA and CDR2 FQGTGA. The CDR3 sequence is CASSLRGGTEAFF. Here the CDR3 DNA reads TGTGCCAGCAGCTTAAGGGGGGGGACTGAAGCTTTCTTT.

The chain couples TRBV7-2 to TRBJ2-7; weak D call: TRBD2 (6 bases). With 5 bases removed from V and 9 bases from J, the gap between germline ends came to 17 bases. The germline V gene has CDR1 SGHTA and CDR2 FQGNSA. CDR3 length: 13 residues. CDR3 nucleotide sequence: TGTGCCAGCAGCAACGGAGGGGTTAGCGTGCAGTACTTC. Amino acid sequence: CASSNGGVSVQYF.

The chain uses TRBV9 and TRBJ1-5; 7 positions match TRBD1. The CDR3 loop spans 15 amino acids. V was clipped by 4 bases and J by 6 bases; unmatched bases: 10. Germline assignment: CDR1 SGDLS and CDR2 YYNGEE. The CDR3 is CASSRGEPGGQPQHF. For the CDR3, the DNA is TGTGCCAGCAGCCGGGGGGAGCCAGGGGGTCAGCCCCAGCATTTT.

The V call is TRBV10-1, the J call TRBJ2-7; D may be TRBD2 (5 bases). Germline-derived CDR1 and CDR2 are WNHNN and SYGVQD (reference sequence). V was shortened by 3 bases and J by 2 bases, with 17 bases between the two germline ends. This CDR3 has 16 residues. CDR3 sequence (DNA): TGCGCCAGCAGTGAAGGGCTAGCAAATGAAACCTACGAGCAGTACTTC. Residues: CASSEGLANETYEQYF.

Comments on this clonotype: The germline gene is not matched at one end of the junction; a read error may be the cause. Here the CDR3 reads CSAPGDRGRGVSPF. Written as DNA, the CDR3 is TGCAGTGCCCCGGGGGACAGGGGGCGCGGGGTCTCCCCCTTC. The chain combines TRBV20-1 with TRBJ1-2; 12 bases agree with TRBD1. Germline V lookup: CDR1 DFQATT, CDR2 SNEGSKA (reference sequence). The CDR3 contains 14 residues.

This clonotype was counted between two and nine times. The chain joins TRBV29-1 to TRBJ2-5, with 10 bases aligning to TRBD2. The CDR3 length is 14 residues. After removal of 5 bases from V and 0 bases from J, the junction contained 3 bases not matched to a gene. The germline V gene has CDR1 SQVTM and CDR2 ANQGSEA. The CDR3 loop reads CSVRLAGNQETQYF. The CDR3 DNA follows: TGCAGCGTTAGACTAGCGGGTAACCAAGAGACCCAGTACTTC.

The chain recombines TRBV27 with TRBJ1-5; perhaps TRBD1 as D (6 bases). V was trimmed by 6 bases and J by 0 bases, leaving 21 bases between them. The CDR3 contains 18 residues. Germline CDR1 and CDR2: MNHEY and SMNVEV (reference sequence). CDR3 bases: TGTGCCAGCAGACTCCTCGGGGGCCCAGAGTATAGCAATCAGCCCCAGCATTTT. Encoded protein: CASRLLGGPEYSNQPQHF.

The gene calls are TRBV30 and TRBJ1-2, with 9 bases fitting TRBD1. The germline V gene has CDR1 GTSNPN and CDR2 SVGIG (reference sequence). This CDR3 spans 15 amino acids. Germline trimming cut 4 bases from V and 5 bases from J; bases unmatched to any gene: 11. The CDR3 bases are TGTGCCTGGACCTCGGGACAGGGAATTGAATATGGCTACACCTTC. Translation gives CAWTSGQGIEYGYTF.

The chain combines TRBV6-2 or TRBV6-3 with TRBJ1-2; possibly TRBD1 for D (5 bases). CDR1 is MNHEY, CDR2 SVGEGT, per germline. This CDR3 region has 12 residues. V dropped 7 bases and J dropped 6 bases, with 12 bases sitting between them. CDR3 bases: TGTGCCAGCAATCAGGGACTACATGGCTACACCTTC. Protein: CASNQGLHGYTF.

The chain carries TRBV11-2 and TRBJ1-5, with D possibly TRBD1 on 6 matching bases. Trimming cost V 3 bases and J 3 bases, with 21 bases left between them. This CDR3 has 18 amino acids. The V gene's germline CDR1 is SGHAT and CDR2 FQNNGV. The CDR3 protein is CASSFVTLLGQVNQPQHF. Written as DNA, the CDR3 is TGTGCCAGCAGCTTTGTGACGCTTCTGGGACAAGTCAATCAGCCCCAGCATTTT.

The chain couples TRBV11-2 to TRBJ2-1; D is perhaps TRBD2 (7 bases). The V end lost 2 bases, the J end lost 6 bases, and 11 bases lay between the germline ends. The CDR3 is 14 residues long. Germline V gives CDR1 SGHAT, CDR2 FQNNGV. The CDR3 sequence is CASSLNREGNEQFF. The CDR3 region has the DNA TGTGCCAGCAGCTTAAACAGGGAGGGCAATGAGCAGTTCTTC. The full variable domain, its missing parts supplied by reference TRBV11-2 and TRBJ2-1, is EAGVAQSPRYKIIEKRQSVAFWCNPISGHATLYWYQQILGQGPKLLIQFQNNGVVDDSQLPKDRFSAERLKGVDSTLKIQPAKLEDSAVYLCASSLNREGNEQFFGPGTRLTVL.

This rearrangement joins TRBV6-5 to TRBJ1-4, with a weak D call TRBD1 (5 bases). Germline-derived CDR1 and CDR2 are MNHEY and SVGAGI. This CDR3 has 14 amino acids. The V and J ends lost 0 bases and 4 bases respectively, with 6 bases between them. The CDR3, as DNA: TGTGCCAGCAGTTACTCCGGGGGTAATGAAAAACTGTTTTTT. It is translated as CASSYSGGNEKLFF.

The chain is built from TRBV2 and TRBJ1-2; 8 nucleotides agree with TRBD1. CDR1 SNHLY and CDR2 FYNNEI come from the germline V gene. Trimming removed 7 bases from V and 4 bases from J; junction bases left unmatched: 11. CDR3 length equals 15 residues. As DNA, the CDR3 is TGTGCCAGCAACCAAGGTGGACAGGGTGGCTATGGCTACACCTTC. It yields the protein CASNQGGQGGYGYTF.

The chain uses TRBV20-1 and TRBJ1-1, with 8 bases aligning to TRBD1. Germline CDR1 and CDR2: DFQATT and SNEGSKA (reference sequence). There are 15 residues in the CDR3. With 3 bases clipped from V and 0 bases from J, the junction kept 6 bases outside the gene matches. The DNA for the CDR3 is TGCAGTGCTAGCCCTCCGACAGGGGTGAACACTGAAGCTTTCTTT. It specifies CSASPPTGVNTEAFF.

This clonotype has just a few counts. V usage is TRBV7-9 and J usage is TRBJ1-6; tentatively, D is TRBD1 (6 bases). This CDR3 is built from 15 residues. CDR1 is SEHNR, CDR2 FQNEAQ, per germline (reference sequence). The V end was cut by 5 bases, the J end by 10 bases, with 18 bases between. For the CDR3, the DNA is TGTGCCAGCAGCCGGGGAGGGGGAATAGGATCACCCCTCCACTTT. Translated, it gives CASSRGGGIGSPLHF.

The gene calls are TRBV6-2 or TRBV6-3 and TRBJ1-5; TRBD1 is a possible D gene (5 bases). The CDR3 has 14 amino acids. Per germline, CDR1 MNHEY and CDR2 SVGEGT. Trimming took off 8 bases at V and 5 bases at J, with 16 bases between the two ends. CDR3 DNA sequence: TGTGCCAGCGGCCAGCAGGGAAATCATCAGCCCCAGCATTTT. This codes for CASGQQGNHQPQHF.

The rearrangement uses TRBV6-1 and TRBJ2-7, with D uncertain. Between the trimmed V and J ends, which lost 5 bases and 1 base, there was a span of 9 bases. Per the germline V gene, CDR1 is MNHNS and CDR2 is SASEGT. CDR3 length: 13 amino acids. Here the CDR3 DNA reads TGTGCCAGCAGTCACAGACTTTCCTACGAGCAGTACTTC. Its protein is CASSHRLSYEQYF.

The chain couples TRBV6-2 or TRBV6-3 to TRBJ1-1; D is undetermined. Between the trimmed V and J ends, which lost 6 bases and 2 bases, there was a span of 13 bases. The CDR3 consists of 14 residues. CDR1 is MNHEY and CDR2 is SVGEGT in the germline V gene. This chain's CDR3 is CASRPPGINTEAFF. CDR3 in DNA: TGTGCCAGCAGGCCCCCAGGTATCAACACTGAAGCTTTCTTT.

This clonotype was picked up a small number of times. The rearrangement links TRBV7-3 to TRBJ1-1, with D possibly matching TRBD1 (5 bases). Trimming pared 2 bases from V and 5 bases from J, leaving 12 bases between. The V gene's germline CDR1 is SGHTA and CDR2 FQGTGA. The CDR3 extends over 14 amino acids. As DNA, the CDR3 is TGTGCCAGCAGCTTACACCAGGGCATAACTGAAGCTTTCTTT. This codes for CASSLHQGITEAFF.

This clonotype is a singleton in its sample. This chain uses TRBV7-8 with TRBJ1-4; D is unresolved. V shed 5 bases and J shed 5 bases, with 15 bases lying between them. Germline assignment: CDR1 SGHVS and CDR2 FQNEAQ. The CDR3 contains 15 residues. DNA of the CDR3: TGTGCCAGCAGCCCAATAGGAGGGTACAATGAAAAACTGTTTTTT. As protein: CASSPIGGYNEKLFF.

This rearrangement joins TRBV27 to TRBJ2-6, with TRBD2 matching over 8 bases. CDR1 and CDR2 from the germline V gene are MNHEY and SMNVEV (reference sequence). The CDR3 contains 16 residues. After removal of 10 bases from V and 1 base from J, the junction contained 9 bases not matched to a gene. DNA of the CDR3: TGTGCCACCCGCTCCGGGGGGGCGTCTGGGGCCAACGTCCTGACTTTC. Its translation: CATRSGGASGANVLTF.

In this sample, this clonotype turned up once. The chain recombines TRBV9 with TRBJ2-1; no clear D. Germline V gene sequence: CDR1 SGDLS, CDR2 YYNGEE. V dropped 0 bases and J dropped 9 bases, with 13 bases sitting between them. The length of the CDR3 is 14 residues. CDR3 loop: CASSVGPPTVEQFF. In DNA, the CDR3 is TGTGCCAGCAGCGTAGGGCCCCCCACGGTTGAGCAGTTCTTC.

The J gene is TRBJ2-7, the V gene TRBV20-1; 9 nucleotides agree with TRBD1. From germline, CDR1 is DFQATT and CDR2 SNEGSKA (reference sequence). The CDR3 has 14 amino acids. Trimming removed 1 base from V and 5 bases from J; junction bases left unmatched: 6. The CDR3 loop reads CSARVGTGFDEQYF. The DNA of the CDR3 is TGCAGTGCTAGAGTTGGGACAGGGTTCGACGAGCAGTACTTC.

This clonotype was seen only a few times. The gene calls are TRBV12-3 or TRBV12-4 and TRBJ1-4; TRBD1 agrees at 7 bases. The CDR3 contains 13 residues. Trimming took 5 bases from V and 8 from J; bases not matched to a gene: 5. CDR3 residues: CASSRTGLEKLFF. The DNA of the CDR3 is TGTGCCAGCAGTAGGACAGGCTTAGAAAAACTGTTTTTT.

This chain joins TRBV6-1 and TRBJ2-7; possible D gene TRBD2, 5 bases. This CDR3 has 14 amino acids. In germline, CDR1 is MNHNS, CDR2 SASEGT. V was cut by 4 bases and J by 0 bases, with 10 bases left in between. The CDR3 bases are TGTGCCAGCAGTGCGGACTGGAGCTCCTACGAGCAGTACTTC. Translation: CASSADWSSYEQYF.

The chain employs TRBV19 and TRBJ2-2, with TRBD1 as a possible D gene (6 bases). CDR1 and CDR2 (germline): LNHDA, SQIVND (reference sequence). V lost 7 bases, J lost 3 bases, and 15 bases lay in between. The CDR3 contains 15 residues. CDR3: CASTKGKGDTGELFF. CDR3 bases: TGTGCCAGTACGAAAGGGAAGGGGGACACCGGGGAGCTGTTTTTT.